These T cell receptor beta chains were read from a single sample in a study of T-cell memory formation after mild COVID-19. One entry per CDR3 protein results from TCRdb running MiXCR on the 5' RACE reads. Of about 270,000 distinct CDR3 sequences in the sample, roughly a sixth were seen once. The specimen was PBMCs or a T cell subset sorted from them (not recorded which). The receptors were gathered from a man aged 18 to 29 who had mild COVID-19 (a few samples of this study predate the infection). Cell type and time point are not known. CDR3s include the opening cysteine and the closing phenylalanine or tryptophan. D genes are given only for firm matches. Clone size is stated in some rows and not others, as once, few, many or a class when expanded.

j_call | v_call | d_call | clone_size | cdr3_nt | cdr3_aa
TRBJ2-1 | TRBV20-1 | - | - | TGCAGTGCTAGAGTGGGCAAAATCCAGTTCTTC | CSARVGKIQFF
TRBJ2-2 | TRBV20-1 | - | few | TGCAGTGCCAGCGTCGCGGGGTCCCCCACCGGGGAGCTGTTTTTT | CSASVAGSPTGELFF
TRBJ1-1 | TRBV18 | TRBD1 | few | TGTGCCAGCTCACCACCGGGACAGGCTAGTGAAGCTTTCTTT | CASSPPGQASEAFF
TRBJ2-7 | TRBV5-1 | - | - | TGCGCCAGCAGCCCCAAACCCGGACAGTACGAGCAGTACTTC | CASSPKPGQYEQYF
TRBJ2-2 | TRBV6-5 | - | - | TGTGCCAGCAGTTACGGTCAACAACCGACTGCGAACACCGGGGAGCTGTTTTTT | CASSYGQQPTANTGELFF
TRBJ2-6 | TRBV7-3 | - | few | TGTGCCAGCAGTTCTGGAAGCTCTGGGGCCAACGTCCTGACTTTC | CASSSGSSGANVLTF
TRBJ2-2 | TRBV7-9 | - | once | TGTGCCAGCAGCTCTGCCCGGACGTTAGAAGCGAACGGGGAGCTGTTTTTT | CASSSARTLEANGELFF
TRBJ2-2 | TRBV29-1 | - | - | TGCAGCGTCGGCAGGGTGGACACCGGGGAGCTGTTTTTT | CSVGRVDTGELFF
TRBJ1-6 | TRBV11-2 | - | - | TGTGCCAGCAGCTTAGTGGGCAGATTAAATTCACCCCTCCACTTT | CASSLVGRLNSPLHF
TRBJ2-1 | TRBV29-1 | - | - | TGCAGCGTTGTTTACAATGAGCAGTTCTTC | CSVVYNEQFF
TRBJ1-2 | TRBV18 | - | - | TGTGCCAGCTCACCACTTCGGGACCGTGGCTACACCTTC | CASSPLRDRGYTF
TRBJ1-1 | TRBV6-2/TRBV6-3 | - | many | TGTGCCAGCAGTTACGGTCTAAGCAGTGAAGCTTTCTTT | CASSYGLSSEAFF
TRBJ2-1 | TRBV7-8 | - | - | TGTGCCAGCAGCGATATCTATGAGCAGTTCTTC | CASSDIYEQFF
TRBJ2-5 | TRBV5-1 | - | - | TGCGCCAGCAGCTTGCGAGCCGACAGTTTCCAAGAGACCCAGTACTTC | CASSLRADSFQETQYF
TRBJ2-5 | TRBV7-2 | TRBD2 | - | TGTGCCAGCAGCTTCGCAGGGCGGGGGGGCCCCCTTGAGACCCAGTACTTC | CASSFAGRGGPLETQYF
TRBJ1-2 | TRBV4-3 | - | - | TGCGCCAGCAGCCAAGATTTCGCCAGGGCCTATGGCTACACCTTC | CASSQDFARAYGYTF
TRBJ1-2 | TRBV6-6 | - | - | TGTGCCAGCAGTTACTCCAGGGAAGACTATGGCTACACCTTC | CASSYSREDYGYTF